This TCR beta chain was found in a study of control samples from healthy donors and cancer patients. Trimming stripped 0 bases from V and 3 bases from J, with 7 bases between. Germline CDR1 reads SGHRS; CDR2 reads YFSETQ. The CDR3 runs to 14 residues. Sequenced by immunoSEQ multiplex PCR; TCRdb stores in-frame clones only, minus some. The sample yields about 82,000 clones, about 89% seen once. The sequence was obtained from a man aged 50 to 59 in good health. The chain carries TRBV5-1 and TRBJ1-5, with D perhaps matching TRBD1 (5 bases). Input material: blood. This chain's CDR3 is CASSLEGLNQPQHF. CDR3 DNA: TGCGCCAGCAGCTTGGAGGGACTCAATCAGCCCCAGCATTTT.